This T cell receptor beta chain stems from a study of blood T cell repertoires in COVID-19. Overall study context: COVID-19 samples collected from the United States, Italy and Spain covered acute and convalescent phases. The cDNA or gDNA used as material had been derived from T cells, B-cell-depleted T cells, or PBMCs.

Source study methods: Cell counts per sample came from amplifying reference gene primers. Clones were sequenced by immunoSEQ multiplex PCR, and TCRdb holds only the in-frame ones, with some missing. V, J and clone size were drawn from that table, and D and trimming were deduced from the DNA. The table includes some 150,000 clones, 80% to 90% detected once. CDR1 and CDR2 from the germline V gene are SNHLY and FYNNEI. The CDR3 is 14 residues long. Trimming shortened V by 1 base and J by 7 bases, and 14 bases separated the two germline ends. Individuals drawn from about 26 US areas were about 18 to 90 years old.

Input material: PBMCs or T cells enriched from blood (not recorded which). This TCR was recovered from a man between 50 and 59 years old who had recovered from COVID-19. The chain is built from TRBV2 and TRBJ2-7, with D unresolved. The chain's CDR3 is CASSEGTWVREQYF. In DNA, the CDR3 is TGTGCCAGCAGTGAAGGAACTTGGGTGAGGGAGCAGTACTTC.